Listed here are 28 T cell receptor beta chains from one sample, sequenced in a study of persistence of HIV-infected CD4 T cells. The libraries were made with immunoSEQ version 4 in survey mode. Assay used: immunoSEQ multiplex PCR; TCRdb lists only in-frame clones, some missing. This repertoire shows 25,000 to 30,000 clones, around 82% found once; its top ten account for 3.5% to 5.5%. Cells were stimulated with CMV-infected fibroblast lysates at roughly 10 ug/mL. Memory cells lacking CD40L and CD69 with high CD45RO were sorted. No cognate antigen is known for these TCRs. This specimen was CD4+ T cells sorted from PBMCs after roughly 17-hour stimulation, taken from a patient who received antiretroviral therapy. The origin of the receptors is an adult man with HIV who was CMV-seropositive.

The rearrangement joins TRBV10-3 to TRBJ1-1; D not certain. The CDR3 is made up of 16 amino acids. V lost 0 bases to trimming and J lost 3 bases, with 14 bases between them. In germline, CDR1 is ENHRY, CDR2 SYGVKD. CDR3 DNA sequence: TGTGCCATCAGTGAGTCGACACCCGTAGGGCACACTGAAGCTTTCTTT. It is translated as CAISESTPVGHTEAFF.

This chain links TRBV5-1 with TRBJ1-6; 12 bases line up with TRBD1. Trimming took 4 bases from V and 7 from J; bases not matched to a gene: 6. Germline assignment: CDR1 SGHRS and CDR2 YFSETQ. This CDR3 region has 16 residues. Here the CDR3 reads CASSTGQGAQNSPLHF. The CDR3, as DNA: TGCGCCAGCAGCACGGGACAGGGGGCGCAAAATTCACCCCTCCACTTT.

The CDR3 region is CASTPMGRNTDTQYF. In DNA, the CDR3 is TGTGCCAGCACCCCCATGGGCAGAAACACAGATACGCAGTATTTT. V and J are TRBV7-2 and TRBJ2-3; the D is unclear. V was trimmed by 7 bases and J by 2 bases, leaving 16 bases between them. The CDR3 extends over 15 amino acids. Germline V gene sequence: CDR1 SGHTA, CDR2 FQGNSA.

This chain uses TRBV12-3 or TRBV12-4 with TRBJ1-4, with D maybe TRBD1 (6 bases). V lost 2 bases to trimming and J lost 7 bases, with 8 bases between them. This CDR3 contains 13 residues. The CDR3 protein is CASSLQGSEKLFF. The CDR3, as DNA: TGTGCCAGCAGTTTACAGGGGAGTGAAAAACTGTTTTTT.

This clone was seen a handful of times. For the CDR3, the DNA is TGCGCCAGCAGTGAAAGTACAGGGGGCGGGAATTCACCCCTCCACTTT. It specifies CASSESTGGGNSPLHF. This sequence joins TRBV10-2 and TRBJ1-6; TRBD1 agrees at 9 bases. This CDR3 has 16 amino acids. V trimming: 3 bases; J trimming: 7 bases; junction bases outside the gene matches: 7. Germline values: CDR1 WSHSY, CDR2 SAAADI.

The rearrangement links TRBV6-5 to TRBJ1-6; D is possibly TRBD1 (6 bases). The length of the CDR3 is 15 residues. Trimming took off 6 bases at V and 4 bases at J, with 13 bases between the two ends. Germline lookup yields CDR1 MNHEY and CDR2 SVGAGI. The CDR3 bases are TGTGCCAGCAGGGGAGGGACAAAGTATAATTCACCCCTCCACTTT. Its protein is CASRGGTKYNSPLHF.

The genes are TRBV6-6 and TRBJ1-6; no definite D call. CDR1 is MNHNY and CDR2 is SVGAGI in the germline V gene (reference sequence). The V end was cut by 4 bases, the J end by 4 bases, with 5 bases between. The CDR3 is 13 amino acids. In DNA form, the CDR3 reads TGTGCCAGCAGTTGGGGTTATAATTCACCCCTCCACTTT. Amino acid sequence: CASSWGYNSPLHF.

The CDR3 reads CASRRINTGELFF. Here the CDR3 DNA reads TGTGCCAGCAGGCGAATAAACACCGGGGAGCTGTTTTTT. The rearrangement links TRBV12-3 or TRBV12-4 to TRBJ2-2; the D is unclear. V lost 6 bases and J 2 bases, leaving 7 bases between the germline ends. This CDR3 has 13 residues.

The chain employs TRBV18 and TRBJ2-3, with 8 bases that match TRBD1. The CDR3 is 16 amino acids. V was clipped by 11 bases and J by 3 bases; unmatched bases: 16. CDR1 KGHSH and CDR2 LQKENI come from the germline V gene. The CDR3 here is CAASNFRGRGTDTQYF. The CDR3 region has the DNA TGTGCCGCATCAAACTTCAGGGGGCGCGGAACAGATACGCAGTATTTT. The whole variable domain, remainder taken from reference TRBV18 and TRBJ2-3, is NAGVMQNPRHLVRRRGQEARLRCSPMKGHSHVYWYRQLPEEGLKFMVYLQKENIIDESGMPKERFSAEFPKEGPSILRIQQVVRGDSAAYFCAASNFRGRGTDTQYFGPGTRLTVL.

V usage is TRBV7-8 and J usage is TRBJ1-3; D gene uncertain. Per the germline V gene, CDR1 is SGHVS and CDR2 is FQNEAQ. The V and J ends lost 5 bases and 0 bases respectively, with 14 bases between them. This CDR3 has 16 residues. CDR3 nucleotides: TGTGCCAGCAGCACCTGGGCGGGGAGCTCTGGAAACACCATATATTTT. Its protein is CASSTWAGSSGNTIYF. The complete variable domain, with remaining parts taken from reference TRBV7-8 and TRBJ1-3, reads GAGVSQSPRYKVAKRGQDVALRCDPISGHVSLFWYQQALGQGPEFLTYFQNEAQLDKSGLPSDRFFAERPEGSVSTLKIQRTQQEDSAVYLCASSTWAGSSGNTIYFGEGSWLTVV.

This chain uses TRBV30 with TRBJ2-3; D may be TRBD2 (6 bases). Trimming cost V 1 base and J 2 bases, with 19 bases left between them. Germline loops: CDR1 GTSNPN, CDR2 SVGIG (reference sequence). This CDR3 has 17 amino acids. CDR3 coding DNA: TGTGCCTGGAGTGGGGTTCGTGGAGGGCTCCTCACAGATACGCAGTATTTT. Translating it yields CAWSGVRGGLLTDTQYF.

The rearrangement uses TRBV6-5 and TRBJ1-4; 9 bases are shared with TRBD1. The CDR3 contains 14 residues. The V gene's germline CDR1 is MNHEY and CDR2 SVGAGI. J lost 10 bases, V lost 2 bases, and 5 bases had no gene match. Here the CDR3 DNA reads TGTGCCAGCAGTTACGACAGGGGGAGGGGAAAACTGTTTTTT. Protein: CASSYDRGRGKLFF.

V is TRBV19 and J is TRBJ2-7, with TRBD1 matching 7 bases. V dropped 4 bases and J dropped 0; count of bases not matched to a gene: 12. The CDR3 is 17 residues long. Germline assignment: CDR1 LNHDA and CDR2 SQIVND (reference sequence). CDR3 nucleotides: TGTGCCAGTAGTACCCCCAAACAGGGGTACAGCTCCTACGAGCAGTACTTC. Protein sequence: CASSTPKQGYSSYEQYF.

The rearrangement uses TRBV5-1 and TRBJ2-7; D may be TRBD1 or TRBD2 (7 bases each). The CDR3 extends over 17 amino acids. Looked up from germline, CDR1 is SGHRS and CDR2 is YFSETQ. V lost 4 bases, J lost 6 bases, and 26 bases lay in between. CDR3 in DNA: TGCGCCAGCAGCCAGGGACAGCAAATAGCTACGGGGGGCGAGCAGTACTTC. This codes for CASSQGQQIATGGEQYF.

The chain uses TRBV2 and TRBJ1-5; D uncertain. The V end lost 4 bases, the J end lost 7 bases, and 14 bases lay between the germline ends. The CDR3 is 14 amino acids. Germline V gene lookup returns CDR1 SNHLY and CDR2 FYNNEI. The CDR3 nucleotides are TGTGCCAGCAGTGTCGACGGATCCTTGCAGCCCCAGCATTTT. It encodes CASSVDGSLQPQHF.

V is TRBV2 and J is TRBJ1-1, with a possible D match to TRBD1 (5 bases). The V end was cut by 7 bases, the J end by 3 bases, with 9 bases between. The germline CDR1 and CDR2 sequences are SNHLY and FYNNEI. This CDR3 has 12 amino acids. The CDR3 nucleotides read TGTGCCAGCACTTCAGGGTACACTGAAGCTTTCTTT. As protein: CASTSGYTEAFF. Based on the CDR3 plus reference TRBV2 and TRBJ1-1, the full variable domain is EPEVTQTPSHQVTQMGQEVILRCVPISNHLYFYWYRQILGQKVEFLVSFYNNEISEKSEIFDDQFSVERPDGSNFTLKIRSTKLEDSAMYFCASTSGYTEAFFGQGTRLTVV.

The V call is TRBV6-1, the J call TRBJ1-5; TRBD1 is a possible D gene (6 bases). Trimming removed 0 bases from V and 6 bases from J, with 12 bases in between. The CDR3 totals 15 residues. CDR1 is MNHNS, CDR2 SASEGT, per germline. CDR3 sequence (DNA): TGTGCCAGCAGTGAAGCCGGGACAAGGAGTCAGCCCCAGCATTTT. It translates to CASSEAGTRSQPQHF.

V is TRBV10-3 and J is TRBJ1-1; 7 positions match TRBD1. The CDR3 covers 16 residues. The junction had 12 bases not matched to a gene; V was cut back by 5 bases and J by 3 bases. In germline, CDR1 is ENHRY, CDR2 SYGVKD. The CDR3 sequence: CAISSETGRFDTEAFF. In nucleotides, the CDR3 is TGTGCCATCAGTTCAGAGACAGGGAGGTTCGACACTGAAGCTTTCTTT.

The chain links TRBV10-3 to TRBJ2-3; D is ambiguous. V lost 4 bases and J lost 2, with 4 bases in between. The CDR3 contains 12 residues. Germline lookup yields CDR1 ENHRY and CDR2 SYGVKD. The CDR3 coding sequence is TGTGCCATCAGTGCGAACACAGATACGCAGTATTTT. Its protein is CAISANTDTQYF.

The chain joins TRBV19 to TRBJ2-1; perhaps D is TRBD1 or TRBD2 (5 bases each). Germline-derived CDR1 and CDR2 are LNHDA and SQIVND (reference sequence). Between the trimmed V and J ends, which lost 6 bases and 4 bases, there was a span of 16 bases. This CDR3 spans 15 amino acids. The CDR3: CASRSGALAYNEQFF. For the CDR3, the DNA is TGTGCCAGTAGATCCGGGGCATTAGCTTACAATGAGCAGTTCTTC. Together with reference TRBV19 and TRBJ2-1, the CDR3 gives the full variable domain: DGGITQSPKYLFRKEGQNVTLSCEQNLNHDAMYWYRQDPGQGLRLIYYSQIVNDFQKGDIAEGYSVSREKKESFPLTVTSAQKNPTAFYLCASRSGALAYNEQFFGPGTRLTVL.

This clone was seen just once. This chain connects TRBV3-1 (or the pseudogene TRBV3-2) to TRBJ2-7; D is perhaps TRBD1 (6 bases). Trimming removed 4 bases at V and 2 bases at J, with 12 bases between. This CDR3 contains 14 residues. The germline gives CDR1 LGHDT, CDR2 YNNKEL (reference sequence). The DNA for the CDR3 is TGTGCCAGCAGCCGACAGGACGGAACCTACGAGCAGTACTTC. Its translation is CASSRQDGTYEQYF.

The V gene is TRBV19, the J gene TRBJ1-5; tentative D call: TRBD1 (5 bases). The CDR3 is 16 amino acids. V lost 3 bases and J lost 2, with 14 bases in between. Germline V gene data show CDR1 as LNHDA and CDR2 as SQIVND (reference sequence). CDR3 protein: CASSIRQSQGNQPQHF. The DNA of the CDR3 is TGTGCCAGTAGTATTAGACAGTCTCAGGGCAATCAGCCCCAGCATTTT. Combining the CDR3 with reference TRBV19 and TRBJ1-5 gives the whole variable domain DGGITQSPKYLFRKEGQNVTLSCEQNLNHDAMYWYRQDPGQGLRLIYYSQIVNDFQKGDIAEGYSVSREKKESFPLTVTSAQKNPTAFYLCASSIRQSQGNQPQHFGDGTRLSIL.

J is TRBJ1-4 and V is TRBV19; 7 bases are a match to TRBD1. The J segment lost 0 bases and the V segment lost 1 base, leaving 5 bases of the junction unmatched. In germline, CDR1 is LNHDA, CDR2 SQIVND (reference sequence). This CDR3 spans 17 amino acids. The CDR3 DNA follows: TGTGCCAGTAGTATAGTCGGGGACAGCACAACTAATGAAAAACTGTTTTTT. Residues: CASSIVGDSTTNEKLFF.

The chain couples TRBV5-1 to TRBJ2-7, with TRBD1 identical over 7 bases. The CDR3 contains 15 residues. CDR1 SGHRS and CDR2 YFSETQ come from the germline V gene. The V and J ends lost 2 bases and 2 bases, in that order; junction bases with no gene match: 7. The CDR3, as DNA: TGCGCCAGCAGCTTCTTACAGGGGAGTCCCTACGAGCAGTACTTC. This gives the protein CASSFLQGSPYEQYF.

The chain couples TRBV2 to TRBJ1-2; no clear D gene. CDR3 length: 11 amino acids. V was pared by 5 bases and J by 8 bases, with 9 bases between. Germline V lookup: CDR1 SNHLY, CDR2 FYNNEI. The DNA of the CDR3 is TGTGCCAGCAGTAGAACCCTCGGCTACACCTTC. This encodes CASSRTLGYTF.

The V and J genes are TRBV2 and TRBJ1-1; D is possibly TRBD1 (6 bases). Germline CDR1 is SNHLY and CDR2 is FYNNEI. This CDR3 is built from 17 residues. V lost 5 bases and J lost 0, with 19 bases in between. Here the CDR3 reads CASSFELTGRVNTEAFF. The CDR3 nucleotides are TGTGCCAGCAGTTTTGAGTTGACAGGTCGGGTGAACACTGAAGCTTTCTTT.

The gene calls are TRBV7-9 and TRBJ2-3; weak D call: TRBD1 (5 bases). Germline assignment: CDR1 SEHNR and CDR2 FQNEAQ (reference sequence). The CDR3 spans 15 residues. Trimming cost V 1 base and J 2 bases, with 10 bases left between them. The CDR3 DNA sequence: TGTGCCAGCAGCTTAGTGGGGCAGTCCACAGATACGCAGTATTTT. Its translation: CASSLVGQSTDTQYF.

The V and J genes are TRBV20-1 and TRBJ1-6, with D tentatively TRBD1 (5 bases). Trimming took off 3 bases at V and 10 bases at J, with 16 bases between the two ends. The CDR3 length is 14 residues. The germline gives CDR1 DFQATT, CDR2 SNEGSKA (reference sequence). CDR3 DNA: TGCAGTGCTAGTGGGGACGAACACCCCTCACCCCTCCACTTT. It encodes CSASGDEHPSPLHF.